This T cell receptor (beta chain) appears in the sequencing data of a study of blood T cell repertoires in COVID-19. Overall study context: COVID-19 samples from acute and convalescent phases originated in the United States, Italy and Spain. PBMCs, B-cell-depleted T cells, or T cells were the source of the cDNA or gDNA that made up the material.

The CDR3 spans 17 residues. Germline values: CDR1 SGHVS, CDR2 FNYEAQ. After removal of 5 bases from V and 0 bases from J, the junction contained 6 bases not matched to a gene. Per the original data handling: Estimation of nucleated cell counts was performed using reference gene primer amplification. Assay: immunoSEQ multiplex PCR; the TCRdb copy retains only in-frame clones and omits some. V and J calls plus clone size are reproduced from that table; the DNA served to infer D and trimming. The sample includes 200,000 to 250,000 clones, about 87% seen only once; the top ten take around 1.6%. The specimen was peripheral blood. The V call is TRBV7-6, the J call TRBJ2-1; 11 nucleotides match TRBD1. The TCR sequence derives from a man aged 65-85 years with acute or convalescent COVID-19. The CDR3, as DNA: TGTGCCAGCAGCCCGGGACAGGGGGGAAGCTCCTACAATGAGCAGTTCTTC. It yields the protein CASSPGQGGSSYNEQFF.